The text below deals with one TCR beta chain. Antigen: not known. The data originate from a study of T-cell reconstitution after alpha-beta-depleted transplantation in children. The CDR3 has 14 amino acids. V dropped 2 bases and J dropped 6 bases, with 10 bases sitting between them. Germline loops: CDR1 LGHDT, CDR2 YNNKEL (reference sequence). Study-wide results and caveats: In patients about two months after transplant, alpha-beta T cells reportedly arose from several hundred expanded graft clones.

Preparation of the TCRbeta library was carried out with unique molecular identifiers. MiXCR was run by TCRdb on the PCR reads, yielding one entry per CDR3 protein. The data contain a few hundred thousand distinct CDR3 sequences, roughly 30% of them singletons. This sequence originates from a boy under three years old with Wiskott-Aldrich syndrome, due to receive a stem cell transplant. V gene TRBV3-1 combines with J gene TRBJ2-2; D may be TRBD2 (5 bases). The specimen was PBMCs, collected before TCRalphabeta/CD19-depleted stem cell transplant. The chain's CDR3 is CASSQSLASGELFF. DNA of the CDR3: TGTGCCAGCAGCCAAAGCCTAGCCTCCGGGGAGCTGTTTTTT.